The present entry profiles one T cell receptor (beta chain) with its context. Its antigen is unidentified. The CDR3 is 21 residues long. Germline loops: CDR1 SGHRS, CDR2 YFSETQ. This sample was taken from a study of blood T cells in healthy people across ages. Study results and caveats: Because donor CMV status was unknown, expanded clonotype changes were possibly confounded. Age brought a roughly linear fall in TCR beta diversity measured per million T cells.

Isolated per sample were at least 6 million PBMCs. A J-beta primer mix and a sample-barcoded 5' primer were used in a second PCR of roughly 7 to 12 cycles. MiXCR was run by TCRdb on the 5' RACE reads, yielding one entry per CDR3 protein. Here the sample spans more than 1,400,000 distinct CDR3 sequences, roughly 40% being singletons. The chain joins TRBV5-1 to TRBJ2-7, with D perhaps matching TRBD1 or TRBD2 (5 bases each). The better agreement between TRBJ2-5 and the DNA end casts doubt on the J call. The sequence was collected from a woman younger than 35 in good health. The specimen sequenced was blood. The CDR3 protein is CASSLYEPGWWDLGVGETQYF. CDR3 in DNA: TGCGCCAGCAGCTTGTACGAGCCAGGTTGGTGGGACCTAGGGGTAGGAGAGACCCAGTACTTC.